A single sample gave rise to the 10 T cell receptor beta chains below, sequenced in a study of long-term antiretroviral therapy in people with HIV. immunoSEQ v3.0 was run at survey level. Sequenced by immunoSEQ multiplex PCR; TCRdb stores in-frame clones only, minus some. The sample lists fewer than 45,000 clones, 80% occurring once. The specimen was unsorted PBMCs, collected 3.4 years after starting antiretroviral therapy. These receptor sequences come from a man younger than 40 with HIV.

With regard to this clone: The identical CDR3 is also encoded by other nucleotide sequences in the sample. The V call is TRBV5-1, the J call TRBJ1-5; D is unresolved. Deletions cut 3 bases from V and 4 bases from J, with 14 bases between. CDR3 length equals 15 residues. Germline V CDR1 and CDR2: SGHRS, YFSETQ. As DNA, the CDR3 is TGCGCCAGCAGCTCTACGGGGATTGGTAATCAGCCCCAGCATTTT. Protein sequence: CASSSTGIGNQPQHF.

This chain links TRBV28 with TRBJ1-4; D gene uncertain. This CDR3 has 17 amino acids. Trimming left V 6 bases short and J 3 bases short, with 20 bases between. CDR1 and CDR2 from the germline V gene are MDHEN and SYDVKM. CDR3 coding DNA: TGTGCCAGCAGGTTTATGACCCCATTGGTAGCTAATGAAAAACTGTTTTTT. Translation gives CASRFMTPLVANEKLFF.

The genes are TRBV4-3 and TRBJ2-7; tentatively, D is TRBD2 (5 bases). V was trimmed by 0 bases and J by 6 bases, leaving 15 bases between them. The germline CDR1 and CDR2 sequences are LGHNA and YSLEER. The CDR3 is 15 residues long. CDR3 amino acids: CASSQDLRLPSEQYF. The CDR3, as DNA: TGCGCCAGCAGCCAAGATCTGAGACTACCCAGCGAGCAGTACTTC.

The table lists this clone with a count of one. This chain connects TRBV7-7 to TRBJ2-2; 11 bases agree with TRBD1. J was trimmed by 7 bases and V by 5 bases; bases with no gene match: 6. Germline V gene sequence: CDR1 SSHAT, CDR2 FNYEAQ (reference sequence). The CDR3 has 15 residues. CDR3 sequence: CASSAGTGGHGELFF. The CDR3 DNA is TGTGCCAGCAGCGCCGGGACAGGGGGACACGGGGAGCTGTTTTTT.

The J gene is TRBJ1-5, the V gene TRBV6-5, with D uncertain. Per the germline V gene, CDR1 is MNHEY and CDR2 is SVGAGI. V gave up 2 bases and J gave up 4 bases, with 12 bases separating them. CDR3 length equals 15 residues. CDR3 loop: CASSYQKGANQPQHF. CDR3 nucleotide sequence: TGTGCCAGCAGTTACCAAAAGGGAGCGAATCAGCCCCAGCATTTT.

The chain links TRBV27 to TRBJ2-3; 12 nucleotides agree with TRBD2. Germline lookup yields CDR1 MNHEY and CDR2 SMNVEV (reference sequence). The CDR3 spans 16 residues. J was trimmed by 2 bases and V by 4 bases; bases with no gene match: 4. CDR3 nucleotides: TGTGCCAGCAGTTCGGGACTAGCGGGTTTCACAGATACGCAGTATTTT. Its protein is CASSSGLAGFTDTQYF.

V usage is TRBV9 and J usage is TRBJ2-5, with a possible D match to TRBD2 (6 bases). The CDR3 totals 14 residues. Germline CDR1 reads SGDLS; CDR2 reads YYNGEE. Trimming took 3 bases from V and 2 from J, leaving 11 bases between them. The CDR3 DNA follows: TGTGCCAGCAGCGGGGACTTTAGTCAAGAGACCCAGTACTTC. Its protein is CASSGDFSQETQYF.

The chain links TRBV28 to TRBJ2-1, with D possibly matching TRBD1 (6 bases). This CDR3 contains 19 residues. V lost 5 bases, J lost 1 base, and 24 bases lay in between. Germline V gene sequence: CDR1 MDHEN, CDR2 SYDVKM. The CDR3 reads CASSGGVRKSSRSYNEQFF. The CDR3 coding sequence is TGTGCCAGCAGTGGGGGCGTTCGGAAATCATCGAGGTCCTACAATGAGCAGTTCTTC.

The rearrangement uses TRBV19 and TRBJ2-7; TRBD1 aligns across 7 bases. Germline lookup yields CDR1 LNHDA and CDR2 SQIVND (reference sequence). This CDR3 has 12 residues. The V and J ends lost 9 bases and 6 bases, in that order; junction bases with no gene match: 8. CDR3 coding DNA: TGTGCCAGAAAGACAGGGTACCCCGAGCAGTACTTC. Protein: CARKTGYPEQYF. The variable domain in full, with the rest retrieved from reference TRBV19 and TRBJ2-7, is DGGITQSPKYLFRKEGQNVTLSCEQNLNHDAMYWYRQDPGQGLRLIYYSQIVNDFQKGDIAEGYSVSREKKESFPLTVTSAQKNPTAFYLCARKTGYPEQYFGPGTRLTVT.

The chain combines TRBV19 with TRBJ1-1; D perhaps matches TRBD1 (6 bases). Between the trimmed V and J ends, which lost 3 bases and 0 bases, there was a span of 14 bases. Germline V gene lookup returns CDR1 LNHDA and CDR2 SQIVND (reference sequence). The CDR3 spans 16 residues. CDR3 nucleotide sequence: TGTGCCAGTAGTATTCGTCTGGGGGCGATGAACACTGAAGCTTTCTTT. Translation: CASSIRLGAMNTEAFF.